This TCR beta chain came from a study of regulatory T cells in long-lasting Graves disease (dated by TCRdb to the early 2020s). Concerning the study at large: To count as having persistent Graves' disease, a patient had to have received antithyroid drug treatment for over 5 years with TSH receptor autoantibodies remaining persistently positive. Peripheral blood TCR sequencing and RNA sequencing compared persistent Graves' disease patients with newly diagnosed Graves' disease patients. The study was conducted in China and was registered as a clinical trial. TCR sequencing covered around 13 persistent and roughly 20 newly diagnosed Graves' disease patients, some 35 samples in total. Antithyroid drugs had been taken for approximately 9.5 years on average by persistent Graves' disease patients in the clinical cohort.

Preparation of the library involved multiplex PCR. TCRdb names Illumina HiSeq 4000 as the instrument used. To build TCR beta libraries, CDR3 regions were amplified by Arm-PCR using iRepertoire HTBI primers. Before sequencing, the PCR products went through gel purification. The authors' analysis ran thus. Gene usage analysis of CDR3 amino acid clonotypes used the approximately 62 TRBV and fewer than 15 TRBJ segments found across samples. COPE and FqMerger were used to merge filtered high-quality paired reads into contigs. BLAST was used to align contigs to the IMGT TRBV, TRBD and TRBJ reference genes, and CDR3 was defined following IMGT. Highly expanded clones were defined as clonotypes with a frequency above 0.1%. Repertoire diversity was measured by Shannon entropy, and V-J evenness by the Gini coefficient. Public clonotypes were defined as clonotypes shared by more than one individual. Using fastp at Q25 and MiXCR, TCRdb reprocessed the public reads and kept productive beta chains. A single entry per CDR3 protein holds the most common genes and DNA from its merged rows. TCRdb's processing, not the study's, gives the V and J calls here. Here the sample has about 290,000 distinct CDR3 sequences; 22% occur a single time. Jointly, the top ten make up 56% of the sample.

This clonotype showed up many times. Its antigen has not been determined. The record has no base qualities; no much larger clone is one base away. According to the germline V gene (reference sequence), CDR1 reads LGHDT and CDR2 reads YNNKEL. V and J lose 0 bases and 9 bases, and a span of 8 bases separates them. Reading from cysteine to phenylalanine, the CDR3 counts 12 amino acids. CDR3 DNA is the only sequence kept; it has 36 bases, read in frame from the first base. In the paper's terms, the time point label means: persistent/refractory GD, antithyroid drugs over 5 years with positive TRAb. For both TCR sequencing and RNA sequencing, RNA was extracted from PBMCs in TRIzol. The diagnosis of Graves' disease was made according to American Thyroid Association guidelines. Recruitment of patients was carried out at an endocrinology department in Xi'an, China. Each patient gave approximately 8.8 milliliters of peripheral blood, collected in an EDTA anticoagulant tube. Ficoll Paque Plus density gradient separation was used to isolate PBMCs, and no additional T cell sorting was done. An Agilent 2100 Bioanalyzer and agarose gel were used to check RNA quality, while a NanoDrop 2000 measured RNA concentration.

Paper-wide results and their limitations: TRBV28, TRBJ1-2 and TRBJ2-5 were preferentially used in persistent disease, while TRBV20-1 and TRBJ2-1 were favored in newly diagnosed disease. A larger number of public clonotypes was shared among persistent patients (around 3,000) than among newly diagnosed patients (roughly 930). Sequencing and analysis were limited to the TCR beta chain. Lower TCR Shannon entropy and fewer highly expanded clones were observed in persistent Graves' disease patients than in newly diagnosed patients, which suggested clonal expansion. The study examined only peripheral blood because the primary lesion, thyroid tissue, could not be accessed. The authors noted that the small sample size was a limitation that may lower accuracy.

Recombination linked TRBV3-1 to TRBJ2-5, with a tentative D gene TRBD1 over 5 matching bases. This TCR came from a female donor with Graves disease. The sequencing used peripheral blood mononuclear cells (PBMCs), collected when the disease was refractory, from a patient treated with antithyroid drugs. The nucleotides read TGTGCCAGCAGCCAAGACGGCAGGGCCCAGTACTTC. Protein translation: CASSQDGRAQYF.